The clone carrying this T cell receptor beta chain occurred once. Mismatch with germline at one junction end may stem from a read error. The data were taken from a study of cytomegalovirus exposure and HLA in healthy donors. In the PCR, 60 Vbeta and 13 Jbeta primers were used. Produced via immunoSEQ multiplex PCR; TCRdb's table is partial and in-frame only. The data show about 180,000 clones, 65% to 85% seen once. The TCR was taken from a man aged 55 to 70 in good health and CMV-seronegative. The sequenced sample was PBMCs.

CDR3 amino acids: CSGEILGGYGYTF. The CDR3 DNA follows: TGCAGCGGTGAAATTCTAGGGGGCTATGGCTACACCTTC. The chain links TRBV29-1 to TRBJ1-2; D may be TRBD1 (6 bases). This CDR3 comprises 13 residues. Germline CDR1 SQVTM, CDR2 ANQGSEA.